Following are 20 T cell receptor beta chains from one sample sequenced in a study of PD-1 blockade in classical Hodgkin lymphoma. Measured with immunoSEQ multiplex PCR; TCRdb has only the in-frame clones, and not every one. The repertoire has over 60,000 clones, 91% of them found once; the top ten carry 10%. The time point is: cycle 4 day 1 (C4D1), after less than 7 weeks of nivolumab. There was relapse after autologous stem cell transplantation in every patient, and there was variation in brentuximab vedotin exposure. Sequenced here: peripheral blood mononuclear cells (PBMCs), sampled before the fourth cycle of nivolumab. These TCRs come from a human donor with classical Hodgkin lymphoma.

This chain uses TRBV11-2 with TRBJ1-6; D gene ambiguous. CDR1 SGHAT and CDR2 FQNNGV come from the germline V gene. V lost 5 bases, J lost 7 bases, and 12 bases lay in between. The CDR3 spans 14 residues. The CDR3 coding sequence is TGTGCCAGCAGCATAGGACGGCAGAATTCACCCCTCCACTTT. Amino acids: CASSIGRQNSPLHF. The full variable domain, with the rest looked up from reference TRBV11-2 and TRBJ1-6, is EAGVAQSPRYKIIEKRQSVAFWCNPISGHATLYWYQQILGQGPKLLIQFQNNGVVDDSQLPKDRFSAERLKGVDSTLKIQPAKLEDSAVYLCASSIGRQNSPLHFGNGTRLTVT.

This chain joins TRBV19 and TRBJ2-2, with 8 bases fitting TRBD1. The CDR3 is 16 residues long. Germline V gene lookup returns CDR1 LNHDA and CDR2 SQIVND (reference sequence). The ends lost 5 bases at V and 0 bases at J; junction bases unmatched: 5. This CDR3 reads CASSARGPPNTGELFF. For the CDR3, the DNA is TGTGCCAGTAGTGCCAGGGGGCCGCCGAACACCGGGGAGCTGTTTTTT.

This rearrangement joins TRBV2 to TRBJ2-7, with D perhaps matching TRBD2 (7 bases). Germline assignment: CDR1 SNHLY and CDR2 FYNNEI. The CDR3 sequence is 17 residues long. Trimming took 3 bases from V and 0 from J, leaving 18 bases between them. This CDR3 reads CASSEWGGQEFSYEQYF. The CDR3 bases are TGTGCCAGCAGTGAGTGGGGGGGGCAGGAGTTCTCCTACGAGCAGTACTTC.

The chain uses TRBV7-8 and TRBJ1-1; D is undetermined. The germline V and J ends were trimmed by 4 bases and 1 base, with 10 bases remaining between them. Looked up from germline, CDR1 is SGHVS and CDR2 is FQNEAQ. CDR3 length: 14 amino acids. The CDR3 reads CASSYGPRNTEAFF. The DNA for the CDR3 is TGTGCCAGCAGCTATGGACCCCGGAACACTGAAGCTTTCTTT.

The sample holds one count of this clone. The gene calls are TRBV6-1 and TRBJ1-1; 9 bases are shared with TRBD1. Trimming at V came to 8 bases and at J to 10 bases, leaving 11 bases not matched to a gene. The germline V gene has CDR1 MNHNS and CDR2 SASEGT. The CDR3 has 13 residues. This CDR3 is CASPTWDRVGAFF. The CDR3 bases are TGTGCCAGCCCGACTTGGGACAGGGTGGGAGCTTTCTTT.

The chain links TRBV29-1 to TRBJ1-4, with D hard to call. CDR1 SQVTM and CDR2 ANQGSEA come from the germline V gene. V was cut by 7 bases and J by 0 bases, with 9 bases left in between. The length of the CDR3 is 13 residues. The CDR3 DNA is TGCAGCGCCCTACAGTCAACTAATGAAAAACTGTTTTTT. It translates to CSALQSTNEKLFF.

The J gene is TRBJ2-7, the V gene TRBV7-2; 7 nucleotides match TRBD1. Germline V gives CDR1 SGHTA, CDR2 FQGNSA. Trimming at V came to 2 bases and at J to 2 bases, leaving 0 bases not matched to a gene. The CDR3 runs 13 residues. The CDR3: CASSLTGAYEQYF. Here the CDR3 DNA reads TGTGCCAGCAGCTTAACAGGGGCCTACGAGCAGTACTTC. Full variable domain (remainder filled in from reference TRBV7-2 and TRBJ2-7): GAGVSQSPSNKVTEKGKDVELRCDPISGHTALYWYRQSLGQGLEFLIYFQGNSAPDKSGLPSDRFSAERTGGSVSTLTIQRTQQEDSAVYLCASSLTGAYEQYFGPGTRLTVT.

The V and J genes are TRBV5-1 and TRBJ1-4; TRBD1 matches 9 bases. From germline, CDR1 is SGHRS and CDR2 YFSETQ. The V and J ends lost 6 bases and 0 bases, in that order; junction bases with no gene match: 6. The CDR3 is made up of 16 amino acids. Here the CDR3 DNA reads TGCGCCAGCAAACAGGGGGCAGGGGCAACTAATGAAAAACTGTTTTTT. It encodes CASKQGAGATNEKLFF.

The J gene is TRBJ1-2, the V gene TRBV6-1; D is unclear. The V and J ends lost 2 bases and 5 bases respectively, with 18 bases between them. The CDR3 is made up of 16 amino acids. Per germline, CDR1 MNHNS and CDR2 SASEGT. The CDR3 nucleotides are TGTGCCAGCAGTGAAAGGCGGGTCGCCGACCCTTATGGCTACACCTTC. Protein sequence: CASSERRVADPYGYTF.

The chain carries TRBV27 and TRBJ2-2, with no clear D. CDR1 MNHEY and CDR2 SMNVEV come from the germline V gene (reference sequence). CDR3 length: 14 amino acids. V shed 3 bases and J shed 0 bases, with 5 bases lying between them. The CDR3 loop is CASSFSANTGELFF. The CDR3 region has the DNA TGTGCCAGCAGTTTTTCAGCGAACACCGGGGAGCTGTTTTTT.

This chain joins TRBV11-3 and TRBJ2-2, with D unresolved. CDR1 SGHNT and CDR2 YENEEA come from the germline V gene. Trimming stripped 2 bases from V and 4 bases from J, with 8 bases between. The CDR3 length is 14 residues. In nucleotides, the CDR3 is TGTGCCAGCAGCTTACTAGGCATCACCGGGGAGCTGTTTTTT. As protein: CASSLLGITGELFF.

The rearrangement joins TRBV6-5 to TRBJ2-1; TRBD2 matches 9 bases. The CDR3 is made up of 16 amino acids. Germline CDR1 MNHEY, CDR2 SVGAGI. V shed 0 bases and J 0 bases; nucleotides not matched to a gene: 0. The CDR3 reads CASSYSAGGSYNEQFF. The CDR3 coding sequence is TGTGCCAGCAGTTACTCAGCGGGGGGCTCCTACAATGAGCAGTTCTTC.

The CDR3 DNA follows: TGTGCCTGGAGTGTACGGGACAGTGGTAATTCACCCCTCCACTTT. Translation gives CAWSVRDSGNSPLHF. This chain joins TRBV30 and TRBJ1-6; 7 positions agree with TRBD1. V lost 0 bases, J lost 6 bases, and 5 bases stayed unmatched. This CDR3 is built from 15 residues. CDR1 and CDR2 from the germline V gene are GTSNPN and SVGIG (reference sequence). Looking up the rest from reference TRBV30 and TRBJ1-6 gives the full variable domain: SQTIHQWPATLVQPVGSPLSLECTVEGTSNPNLYWYRQAAGRGLQLLFYSVGIGQISSEVPQNLSASRPQDRQFILSSKKLLLSDSGFYLCAWSVRDSGNSPLHFGNGTRLTVT.

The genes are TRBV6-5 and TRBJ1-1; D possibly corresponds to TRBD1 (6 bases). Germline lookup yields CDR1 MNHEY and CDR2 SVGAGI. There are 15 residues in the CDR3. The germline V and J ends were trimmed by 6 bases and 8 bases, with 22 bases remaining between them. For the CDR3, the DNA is TGTGCCAGCAGGGTCTCCCCAGGGGAAATGCGAGAAGCTTTCTTT. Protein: CASRVSPGEMREAFF.

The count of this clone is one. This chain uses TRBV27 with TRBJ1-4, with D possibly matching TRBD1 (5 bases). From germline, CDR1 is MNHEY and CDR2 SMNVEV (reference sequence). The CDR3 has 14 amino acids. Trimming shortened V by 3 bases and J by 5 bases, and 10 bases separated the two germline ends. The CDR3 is CASSFRWGNEKLFF. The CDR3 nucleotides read TGTGCCAGCAGTTTTCGGTGGGGGAATGAAAAACTGTTTTTT.

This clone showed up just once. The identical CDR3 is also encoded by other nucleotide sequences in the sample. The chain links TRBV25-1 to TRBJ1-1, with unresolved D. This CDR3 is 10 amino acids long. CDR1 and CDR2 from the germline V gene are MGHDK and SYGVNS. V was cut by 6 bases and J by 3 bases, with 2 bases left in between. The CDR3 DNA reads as TGTGCCAGCAGGGACACTGAAGCTTTCTTT. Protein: CASRDTEAFF.

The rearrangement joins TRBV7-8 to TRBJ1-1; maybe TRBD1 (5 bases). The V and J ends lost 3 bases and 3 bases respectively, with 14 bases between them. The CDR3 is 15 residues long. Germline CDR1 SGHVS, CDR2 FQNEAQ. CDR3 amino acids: CASSFPPGGDTEAFF. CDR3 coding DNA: TGTGCCAGCAGCTTCCCCCCCGGGGGTGACACTGAAGCTTTCTTT.

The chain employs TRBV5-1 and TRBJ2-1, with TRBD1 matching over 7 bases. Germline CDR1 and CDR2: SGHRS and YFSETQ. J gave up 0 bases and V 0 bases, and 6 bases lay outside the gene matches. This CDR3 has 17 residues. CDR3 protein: CASSLEGQASSYNEQFF. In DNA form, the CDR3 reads TGCGCCAGCAGCTTGGAAGGACAGGCGAGCTCCTACAATGAGCAGTTCTTC.

The CDR3 protein is CASSSIAGVNYEQYF. The DNA for the CDR3 is TGTGCCAGCAGCTCGATAGCGGGGGTAAACTACGAGCAGTACTTC. The chain has TRBV11-2 and TRBJ2-7, with TRBD2 identical over 9 bases. CDR1 and CDR2 (germline): SGHAT, FQNNGV. V lost 4 bases to trimming and J lost 3 bases; unmatched junction nucleotides: 7. The CDR3 extends over 15 amino acids.

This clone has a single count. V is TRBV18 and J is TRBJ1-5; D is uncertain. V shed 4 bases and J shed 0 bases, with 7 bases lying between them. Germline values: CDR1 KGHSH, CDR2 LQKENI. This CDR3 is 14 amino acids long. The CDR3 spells CASSRDNSNQPQHF. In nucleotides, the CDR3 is TGTGCCAGCTCACGTGATAATAGCAATCAGCCCCAGCATTTT.